This T cell receptor beta chain was documented in a study of cytomegalovirus exposure and HLA in healthy donors. Looking at the study overall: As an earlier analysis found, about 200 million T cells yielded around 110 million unique TCR beta sequences. Study outcomes and limitations: Later analysis suggested links between common viral pathogens and several top significant clusters. In a later analysis, DRB1 alleles had the most associated TCRs; HLA-C alleles the fewest. Associated with HLA alleles at 0.05 false discovery rate in a later analysis were around 15,000 TCR beta sequences.

About this clone: Its matching antigen is unknown.

Germline-derived CDR1 and CDR2 are MGHRA and YSYEKL. Trimming removed 5 bases from V and 1 base from J; junction bases left unmatched: 11. CDR3 length equals 17 residues. The PCR contained 60 Vbeta and 13 Jbeta primers. The protocol was immunoSEQ multiplex PCR, while the TCRdb copy is restricted to in-frame clones and leaves out a portion. Of around 190,000 clones in the sample, 70% to 80% were seen once. The sequenced sample was PBMCs. The TCR originated in a middle-aged woman in good health and CMV-seronegative. The rearrangement links TRBV4-1 to TRBJ2-5, with 9 bases aligning to TRBD2. CDR3 loop: CASSKAPAGGIQETQYF. The CDR3 coding sequence is TGCGCCAGCAGCAAGGCCCCGGCGGGGGGGATCCAAGAGACCCAGTACTTC.